This TCR beta chain was retrieved from a study of cytotoxic CD8 clonotypes in ibrutinib-treated CLL. Turning to the study itself: It was after a median about 12 months of treatment, range 6 to 36, that response samples were taken.

Using immunoSEQ multiplex PCR, the repertoire was profiled, and TCRdb retains in-frame clones only, with some absent. The sample gives roughly 300,000 clones, roughly three quarters of which show up once; about 5.8% is in the top ten. Regarding this clone: Its antigen remains unidentified.

This CDR3 has 13 residues. Germline V gene lookup returns CDR1 SGHRS and CDR2 YFSETQ. V was clipped by 1 base and J by 7 bases, with 8 bases between them. Study-wide findings and caveats: On treatment, the uncommon public clonotypes contracted or remained stable. At the start, clonality exceeded age-matched healthy donors and followed circulating CD8+ T-cell counts. Clonality went up at ibrutinib response and then declined back toward baseline at progression.

The sample here was PBMCs, taken at disease progression, from a patient treated with ibrutinib. The chain has TRBV5-1 and TRBJ2-2; D gene unclear. This clonotype was obtained from a human donor with chronic lymphocytic leukemia. Written as DNA, the CDR3 is TGCGCCAGCAGCTTGACAGTTGGCGGGGAGCTGTTTTTT. Translation gives CASSLTVGGELFF. The whole variable domain, filled in from reference TRBV5-1 and TRBJ2-2, reads KAGVTQTPRYLIKTRGQQVTLSCSPISGHRSVSWYQQTPGQGLQFLFEYFSETQRNKGNFPGRFSGRQFSNSRSEMNVSTLELGDSALYLCASSLTVGGELFFGEGSRLTVL.